Included here is one T cell receptor beta chain sequence, with context. The antigen remains undetermined. The sample comes from a study of cytomegalovirus exposure and HLA in healthy donors. Study-level background: According to later analysis, the same platform produced the approximately 120 validation and approximately 630 first-cohort repertoires. Study conclusions and caveats: Rare sequences made up most TCRs, while some public TCRs were found in many donors.

The repertoire was sequenced with immunoSEQ multiplex PCR; TCRdb's copy has only in-frame clones and lacks some. In the table there are tens of thousands of clones, just over 90% of which are singletons. Sequencing input: PBMCs. The sequence came from a woman under 30 in good health and CMV-seronegative.

CDR3 protein: CASSFGTSGMYEQYV. The DNA of the CDR3 is TGTGCCAGCAGCTTTGGGACTAGCGGGATGTACGAGCAGTACGTC. The chain is built from TRBV7-9 and TRBJ2-7; 13 bases fit TRBD2. V lost 3 bases, J lost 4 bases, and 3 bases stayed unmatched. This CDR3 contains 15 residues. CDR1 and CDR2 from the germline V gene are SEHNR and FQNEAQ (reference sequence).